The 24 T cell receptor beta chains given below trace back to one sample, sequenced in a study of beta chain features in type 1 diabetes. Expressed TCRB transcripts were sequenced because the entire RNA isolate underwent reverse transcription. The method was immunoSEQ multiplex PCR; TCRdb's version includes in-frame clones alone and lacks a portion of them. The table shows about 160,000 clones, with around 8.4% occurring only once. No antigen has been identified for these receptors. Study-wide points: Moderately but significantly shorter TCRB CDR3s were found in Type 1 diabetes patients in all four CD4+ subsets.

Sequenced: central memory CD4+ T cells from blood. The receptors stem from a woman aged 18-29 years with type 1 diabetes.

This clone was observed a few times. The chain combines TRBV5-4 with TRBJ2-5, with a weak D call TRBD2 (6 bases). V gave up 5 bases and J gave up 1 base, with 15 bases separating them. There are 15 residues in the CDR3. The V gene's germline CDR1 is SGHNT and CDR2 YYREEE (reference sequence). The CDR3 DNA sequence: TGTGCCAGCAGTGGTGTAGCGGAGCTCCAAGAGACCCAGTACTTC. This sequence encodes CASSGVAELQETQYF.

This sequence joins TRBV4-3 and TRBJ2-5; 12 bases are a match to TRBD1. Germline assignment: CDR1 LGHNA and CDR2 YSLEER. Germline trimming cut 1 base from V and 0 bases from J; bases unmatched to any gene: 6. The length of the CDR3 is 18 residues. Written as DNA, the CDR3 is TGCGCCAGCAGCCAAGGCGGGACAGGGGGCGGGTACCAAGAGACCCAGTACTTC. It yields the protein CASSQGGTGGGYQETQYF.

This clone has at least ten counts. CDR3 in amino acids: CASSYRGQNIQYF. In DNA, the CDR3 is TGTGCCAGCAGCTACAGGGGTCAAAACATTCAGTACTTC. The rearrangement uses TRBV7-2 and TRBJ2-4, with TRBD1 matching 7 bases. CDR1 and CDR2 (germline): SGHTA, FQGNSA. The length of the CDR3 is 13 residues. V gave up 4 bases and J gave up 5 bases; unmatched junction bases: 2.

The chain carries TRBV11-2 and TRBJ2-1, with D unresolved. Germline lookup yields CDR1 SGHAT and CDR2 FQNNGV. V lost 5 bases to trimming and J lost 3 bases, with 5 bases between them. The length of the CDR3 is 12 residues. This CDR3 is CASSPSYNEQFF. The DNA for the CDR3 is TGTGCCAGCAGCCCCAGCTACAATGAGCAGTTCTTC.

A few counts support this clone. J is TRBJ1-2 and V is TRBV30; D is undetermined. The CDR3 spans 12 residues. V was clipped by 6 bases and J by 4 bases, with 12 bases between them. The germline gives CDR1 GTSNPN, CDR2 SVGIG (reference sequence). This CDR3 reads CACGRTGYGYTF. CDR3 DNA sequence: TGTGCCTGCGGGCGGACTGGCTATGGCTACACCTTC. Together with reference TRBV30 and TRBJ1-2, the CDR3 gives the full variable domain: SQTIHQWPATLVQPVGSPLSLECTVEGTSNPNLYWYRQAAGRGLQLLFYSVGIGQISSEVPQNLSASRPQDRQFILSSKKLLLSDSGFYLCACGRTGYGYTFGSGTRLTVV.

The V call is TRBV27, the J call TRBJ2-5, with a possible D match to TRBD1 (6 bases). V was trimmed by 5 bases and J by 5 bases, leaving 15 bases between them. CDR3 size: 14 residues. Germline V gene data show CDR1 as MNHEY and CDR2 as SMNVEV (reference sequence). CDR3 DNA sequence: TGTGCCAGCAGTAGCAGGGGCCTCACGGAGACCCAGTACTTC. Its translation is CASSSRGLTETQYF.

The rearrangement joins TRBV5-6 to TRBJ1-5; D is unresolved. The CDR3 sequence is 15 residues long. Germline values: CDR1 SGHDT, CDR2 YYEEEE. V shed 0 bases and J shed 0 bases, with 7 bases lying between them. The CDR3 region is CASSLGGYSNQPQHF. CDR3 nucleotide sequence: TGTGCCAGCAGCTTGGGAGGTTATAGCAATCAGCCCCAGCATTTT.

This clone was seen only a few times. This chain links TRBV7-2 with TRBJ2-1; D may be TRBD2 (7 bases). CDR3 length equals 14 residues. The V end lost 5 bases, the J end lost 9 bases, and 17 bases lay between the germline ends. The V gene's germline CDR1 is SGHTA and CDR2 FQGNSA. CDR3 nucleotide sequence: TGTGCCAGCAGCGCGGTACGGGCGGGGGCTGAGCAGTTCTTC. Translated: CASSAVRAGAEQFF.

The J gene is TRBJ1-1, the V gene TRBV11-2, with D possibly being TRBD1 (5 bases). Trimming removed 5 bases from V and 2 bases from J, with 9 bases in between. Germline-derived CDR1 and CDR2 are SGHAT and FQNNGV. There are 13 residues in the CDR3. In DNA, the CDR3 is TGTGCCAGCAGCCAGACAGAAAACACTGAAGCTTTCTTT. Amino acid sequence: CASSQTENTEAFF.

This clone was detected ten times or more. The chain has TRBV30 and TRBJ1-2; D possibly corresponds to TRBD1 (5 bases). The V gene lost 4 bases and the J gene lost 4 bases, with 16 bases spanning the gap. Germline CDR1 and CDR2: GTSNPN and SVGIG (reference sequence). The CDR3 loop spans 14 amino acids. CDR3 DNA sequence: TGTGCCTGGATCGCTCACCGGGACTGCTATGGCTACACCTTC. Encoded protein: CAWIAHRDCYGYTF.

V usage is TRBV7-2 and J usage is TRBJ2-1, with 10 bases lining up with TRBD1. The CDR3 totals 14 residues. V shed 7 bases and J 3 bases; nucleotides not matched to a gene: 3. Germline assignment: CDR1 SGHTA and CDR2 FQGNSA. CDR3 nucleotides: TGTGCCAGCACCCGGGACAGGGGCTACAATGAGCAGTTCTTC. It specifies CASTRDRGYNEQFF. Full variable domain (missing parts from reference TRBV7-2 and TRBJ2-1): GAGVSQSPSNKVTEKGKDVELRCDPISGHTALYWYRQSLGQGLEFLIYFQGNSAPDKSGLPSDRFSAERTGGSVSTLTIQRTQQEDSAVYLCASTRDRGYNEQFFGPGTRLTVL.

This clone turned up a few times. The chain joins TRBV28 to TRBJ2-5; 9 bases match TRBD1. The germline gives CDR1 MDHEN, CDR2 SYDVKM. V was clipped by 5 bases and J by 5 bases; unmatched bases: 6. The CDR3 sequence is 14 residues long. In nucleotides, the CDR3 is TGTGCCAGCAGTACCACAGGGGGCGGGGAGACCCAGTACTTC. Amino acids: CASSTTGGGETQYF.

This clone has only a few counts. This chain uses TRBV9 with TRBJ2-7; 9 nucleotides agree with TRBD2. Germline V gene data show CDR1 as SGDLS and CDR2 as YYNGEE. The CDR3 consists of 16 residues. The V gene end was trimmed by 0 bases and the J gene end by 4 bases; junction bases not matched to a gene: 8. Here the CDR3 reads CASSVEPAGGPYEQYF. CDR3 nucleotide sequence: TGTGCCAGCAGCGTAGAGCCCGCGGGAGGGCCATACGAGCAGTACTTC.

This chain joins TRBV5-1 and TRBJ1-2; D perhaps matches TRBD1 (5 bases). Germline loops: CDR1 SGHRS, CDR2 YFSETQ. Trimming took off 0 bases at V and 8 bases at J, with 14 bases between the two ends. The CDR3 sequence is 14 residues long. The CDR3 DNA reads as TGCGCCAGCAGCTTGGACGTCGGTGGGGGGGGCTACACCTTC. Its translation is CASSLDVGGGGYTF. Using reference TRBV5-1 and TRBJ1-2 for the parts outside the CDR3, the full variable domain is KAGVTQTPRYLIKTRGQQVTLSCSPISGHRSVSWYQQTPGQGLQFLFEYFSETQRNKGNFPGRFSGRQFSNSRSEMNVSTLELGDSALYLCASSLDVGGGGYTFGSGTRLTVV.

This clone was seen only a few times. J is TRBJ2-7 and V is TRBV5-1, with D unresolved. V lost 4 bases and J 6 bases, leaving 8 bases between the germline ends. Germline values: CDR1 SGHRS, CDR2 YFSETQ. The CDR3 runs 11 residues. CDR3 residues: CASSELGEQYF. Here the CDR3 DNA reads TGCGCCAGCAGCGAACTCGGCGAGCAGTACTTC.

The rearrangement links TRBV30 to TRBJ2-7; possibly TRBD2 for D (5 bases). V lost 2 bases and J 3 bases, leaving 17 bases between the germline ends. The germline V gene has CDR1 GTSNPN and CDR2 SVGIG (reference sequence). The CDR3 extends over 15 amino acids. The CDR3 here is CAWSRGPTGGYEQYF. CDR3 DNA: TGTGCCTGGAGTCGCGGGCCCACGGGCGGCTACGAGCAGTACTTC.

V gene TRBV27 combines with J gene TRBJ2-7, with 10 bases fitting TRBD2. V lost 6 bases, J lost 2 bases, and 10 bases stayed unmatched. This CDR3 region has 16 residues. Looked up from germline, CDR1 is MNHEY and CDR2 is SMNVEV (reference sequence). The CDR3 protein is CASRLFGTSATYEQYF. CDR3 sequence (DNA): TGTGCCAGCAGACTATTCGGGACTAGCGCCACCTACGAGCAGTACTTC.

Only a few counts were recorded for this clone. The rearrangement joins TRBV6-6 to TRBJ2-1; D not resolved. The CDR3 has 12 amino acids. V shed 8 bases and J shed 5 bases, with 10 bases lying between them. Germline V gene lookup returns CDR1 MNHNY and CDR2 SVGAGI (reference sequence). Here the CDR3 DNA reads TGTGCCAGCTCCCCGGTTGACAATGAGCAGTTCTTC. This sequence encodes CASSPVDNEQFF.

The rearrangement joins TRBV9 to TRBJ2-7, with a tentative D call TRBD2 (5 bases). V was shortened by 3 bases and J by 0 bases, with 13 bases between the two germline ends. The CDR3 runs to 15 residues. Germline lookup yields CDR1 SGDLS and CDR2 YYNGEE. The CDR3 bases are TGTGCCAGCAGCGAGGCCCCTACTAGCTCCTACGAGCAGTACTTC. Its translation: CASSEAPTSSYEQYF.

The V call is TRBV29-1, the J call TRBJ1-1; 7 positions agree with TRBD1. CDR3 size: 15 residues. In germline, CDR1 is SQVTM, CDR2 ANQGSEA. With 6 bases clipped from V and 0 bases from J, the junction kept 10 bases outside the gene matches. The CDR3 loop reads CSVGNSGQMNTEAFF. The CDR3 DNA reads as TGCAGCGTCGGAAACTCGGGACAGATGAACACTGAAGCTTTCTTT.

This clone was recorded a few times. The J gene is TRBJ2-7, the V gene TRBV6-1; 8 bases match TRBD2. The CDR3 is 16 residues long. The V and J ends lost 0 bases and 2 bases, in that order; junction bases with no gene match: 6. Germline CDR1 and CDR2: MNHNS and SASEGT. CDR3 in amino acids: CASSEAGTSVAYEQYF. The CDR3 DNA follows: TGTGCCAGCAGTGAAGCCGGGACTAGTGTGGCCTACGAGCAGTACTTC.

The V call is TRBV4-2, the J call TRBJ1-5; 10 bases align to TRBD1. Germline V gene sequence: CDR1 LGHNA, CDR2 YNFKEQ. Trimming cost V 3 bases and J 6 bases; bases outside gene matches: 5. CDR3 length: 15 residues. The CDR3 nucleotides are TGTGCCAGCAGCCAGGCGGGACAGGGGAGTCAGCCCCAGCATTTT. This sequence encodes CASSQAGQGSQPQHF.

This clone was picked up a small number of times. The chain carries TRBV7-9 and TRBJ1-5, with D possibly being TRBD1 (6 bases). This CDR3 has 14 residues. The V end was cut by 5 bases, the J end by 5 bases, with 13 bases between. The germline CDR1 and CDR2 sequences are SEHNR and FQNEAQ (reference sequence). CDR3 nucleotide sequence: TGTGCCAGCAGCCAACAGGGTTTTTATCAGCCCCAGCATTTT. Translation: CASSQQGFYQPQHF.

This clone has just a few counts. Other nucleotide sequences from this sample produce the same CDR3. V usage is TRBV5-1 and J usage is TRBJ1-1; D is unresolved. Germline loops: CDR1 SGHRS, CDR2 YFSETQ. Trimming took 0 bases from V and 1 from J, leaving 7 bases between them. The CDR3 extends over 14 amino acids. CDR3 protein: CASSLGHPNTEAFF. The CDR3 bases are TGCGCCAGCAGCTTGGGACACCCGAACACTGAAGCTTTCTTT.